This is a list of T cell receptor beta chains from one sample in a study of T cell changes during pregnancy in multiple sclerosis. Using immunoSEQ multiplex PCR, the repertoire was profiled, and TCRdb retains in-frame clones only, with some absent. The sample records about 57,000 clones, 75% to 95% being singletons. The sample consisted of peripheral blood, taken in the first trimester of pregnancy. These receptors were taken from a female donor in good health, enrolled as a control in a pregnancy study. Each CDR3 is given with its conserved first and last residue. Each record gives: J gene, D gene, V gene, clone size, CDR3 protein, CDR3 DNA. A D gene is named only where the DNA matches it firmly. Rows may omit the clone size; those that give it use once, few, many or a size class.

TRBJ2-1	TRBD2	TRBV28	.	CASNVAGNEQFF	TGTGCCAGCAATGTAGCGGGTAATGAGCAGTTCTTC
TRBJ2-7	.	TRBV28	once	CASSSASGYYYEQYF	TGTGCCAGCAGTTCCGCCTCGGGGTATTACTACGAGCAGTACTTC
TRBJ2-1	TRBD2	TRBV7-6	.	CASVGSGGLSYNEQFF	TGTGCCAGCGTGGGTAGCGGGGGCCTCTCCTACAATGAGCAGTTCTTC
TRBJ2-5	.	TRBV15	once	CATSRRQQETQYF	TGTGCCACCAGCAGGAGGCAACAAGAGACCCAGTACTTC
TRBJ1-1	TRBD1	TRBV6-6	.	CASSRGQGFMNTEAFF	TGTGCCAGCAGCCGTGGACAGGGGTTCATGAACACTGAAGCTTTCTTT
TRBJ2-3	TRBD2	TRBV2	.	CASSEFRAGADTQYF	TGTGCCAGCAGTGAATTTAGAGCGGGAGCAGATACGCAGTATTTT
TRBJ1-1	.	TRBV28	.	CASTGGGDIRDTEAFF	TGTGCCAGCACTGGCGGGGGAGACATTCGGGACACTGAAGCTTTCTTT
TRBJ1-5	.	TRBV28	.	CASSFDGTWQPQHF	TGTGCCAGCAGTTTTGATGGGACTTGGCAGCCCCAGCATTTT
TRBJ1-1	.	TRBV11-2	.	CASSLPPRFTEAFF	TGTGCCAGCAGCCTCCCCCCCAGATTCACTGAAGCTTTCTTT
TRBJ2-5	.	TRBV19	.	CASSIDISRDNPYQETQYF	TGTGCCAGTAGTATAGATATTAGCCGGGACAACCCATACCAAGAGACCCAGTACTTC
TRBJ1-5	.	TRBV19	.	CASSMTDQPQHF	TGTGCCAGTAGTATGACTGATCAGCCCCAGCATTTT
TRBJ2-2	.	TRBV5-1	.	CASSLQTGELFF	TGCGCCAGCAGCTTACAGACCGGGGAGCTGTTTTTT
TRBJ2-7	TRBD2	TRBV6-6	once	CASSATVAGANYEQYF	TGTGCCAGCAGCGCAACCGTAGCGGGGGCGAACTACGAGCAGTACTTC
TRBJ2-7	TRBD1	TRBV7-2	.	CAIGRDRVGEQYF	TGTGCCATCGGCCGGGACAGGGTGGGCGAGCAGTACTTC
TRBJ2-3	.	TRBV18	.	CASSPYTDTQYF	TGTGCCAGCTCACCCTACACAGATACGCAGTATTTT
TRBJ1-5	.	TRBV30	.	CAWSSIGPPQHF	TGTGCCTGGAGTAGCATTGGGCCCCCCCAGCATTTT
TRBJ2-7	.	TRBV9	.	CASSVGRGAYEQYF	TGTGCCAGCAGCGTAGGCAGGGGAGCCTACGAGCAGTACTTC
TRBJ2-3	TRBD1	TRBV7-2	.	CASSADRASDTQYF	TGTGCCAGCAGCGCGGACAGGGCCTCAGATACGCAGTATTTT
TRBJ1-1	.	TRBV27	.	CASSFSQRATEAFF	TGTGCCAGCAGTTTTTCCCAGAGGGCCACTGAAGCTTTCTTT
TRBJ1-4	.	TRBV30	.	CAWSAATGPNEKLFF	TGTGCCTGGAGTGCAGCGACAGGCCCGAATGAAAAACTGTTTTTT
TRBJ2-3	TRBD2	TRBV28	.	CASSSTSGGLGTQYF	TGTGCCAGCAGTTCAACTAGCGGAGGTCTGGGAACGCAGTATTTT
TRBJ2-1	TRBD2	TRBV7-3	.	CASSLSLAGPNEQFF	TGTGCCAGCAGCTTAAGTCTAGCGGGCCCCAATGAGCAGTTCTTC
TRBJ2-5	TRBD2	TRBV19	.	CASSMARTSGSVGETQYF	TGTGCCAGTAGTATGGCCCGGACTAGCGGGAGCGTGGGAGAGACCCAGTACTTC
TRBJ1-2	.	TRBV19	.	CATQETTLFSNYGYTF	TGTGCCACACAGGAGACGACTCTCTTTTCTAACTATGGCTACACCTTC
TRBJ2-7	TRBD1	TRBV11-2	.	CASSLVGGGEQYF	TGTGCCAGCAGCTTAGTAGGGGGCGGGGAGCAGTACTTC
TRBJ2-5	TRBD2	TRBV27	.	CASSLAGGIQTQYF	TGTGCCAGCAGTTTAGCGGGAGGTATTCAGACCCAGTACTTC
TRBJ2-1	.	TRBV7-2	.	CASSLGWERDEQFF	TGTGCCAGCAGCTTAGGGTGGGAGAGGGATGAGCAGTTCTTC
TRBJ1-6	.	TRBV19	.	CASKRPNSPLHF	TGTGCCAGTAAGCGGCCCAATTCACCCCTCCACTTT
TRBJ2-3	.	TRBV30	once	CAWILRGPTDTQYF	TGTGCCTGGATATTGCGGGGCCCCACAGATACGCAGTATTTT
TRBJ2-5	.	TRBV2	.	CASRGPDYRQETQYF	TGTGCCAGCAGGGGTCCGGACTACCGACAAGAGACCCAGTACTTC
TRBJ2-3	.	TRBV6-1	.	CASRTVGADTQYF	TGTGCCAGCAGGACCGTAGGGGCAGATACGCAGTATTTT
TRBJ1-5	TRBD1	TRBV15	.	CATSTDRGLDQPQHF	TGTGCCACCAGTACCGACAGGGGGCTGGATCAGCCCCAGCATTTT